The next 30 T cell receptor beta chains were all read from a single sample in a study of cytomegalovirus exposure and HLA in healthy donors. Some clones are missing from TCRdb's copy, which holds only in-frame ones; the method was immunoSEQ multiplex PCR. The sample records about 57,000 clones, 80% to 90% being singletons. Sequenced: PBMCs. The receptor source for this set is a woman between 18 and 30 years old in good health and CMV-seronegative.

The V gene is TRBV12-5, the J gene TRBJ1-2; 7 bases agree with TRBD1. Per the germline V gene, CDR1 is LGHNT and CDR2 is FRNRAP. Germline trimming cut 1 base from V and 8 bases from J; bases unmatched to any gene: 10. The CDR3 has 15 amino acids. In DNA form, the CDR3 reads TGTGCTAGTGGTTTGGACAGGGGACCCCTTCGGGGCTACACCTTC. Its protein product is CASGLDRGPLRGYTF.

CDR3 coding DNA: TGTGCCAGCAGTTTATGGACGCCGGGACAGGGAGTCGACGAGCAGTACTTC. Protein: CASSLWTPGQGVDEQYF. This chain links TRBV28 with TRBJ2-7; TRBD1 matches 9 bases. The length of the CDR3 is 17 residues. Germline V gene sequence: CDR1 MDHEN, CDR2 SYDVKM. The V gene end was trimmed by 0 bases and the J gene end by 5 bases; junction bases not matched to a gene: 11.

The J gene is TRBJ2-1, the V gene TRBV5-1; TRBD2 matches at 9 bases. This CDR3 has 16 amino acids. V was pared by 4 bases and J by 0 bases, with 5 bases of the junction left unmatched. CDR1 is SGHRS and CDR2 is YFSETQ in the germline V gene. The CDR3 reads CASSNGLAPSYNEQFF. The CDR3 DNA reads as TGCGCCAGCAGCAACGGACTAGCGCCCTCCTACAATGAGCAGTTCTTC.

A few counts support this clone. The chain carries TRBV19 and TRBJ2-2, with D maybe TRBD2 (5 bases). There are 17 residues in the CDR3. The germline gives CDR1 LNHDA, CDR2 SQIVND (reference sequence). Trimming took 3 bases from V and 4 from J, leaving 18 bases between them. The CDR3 DNA follows: TGTGCCAGTAGTATGAGATTCGGGGTCTCGAGCACCGGGGAGCTGTTTTTT. Protein product: CASSMRFGVSSTGELFF.

This chain links TRBV4-2 with TRBJ2-1, with D perhaps TRBD2 (7 bases). The V and J ends lost 2 bases and 6 bases respectively, with 14 bases between them. Germline V lookup: CDR1 LGHNA, CDR2 YNFKEQ. CDR3 length: 15 amino acids. In nucleotides, the CDR3 is TGTGCCAGCAGCCAACAGGAGGGGGAGGGCAATGAGCAGTTCTTC. This sequence encodes CASSQQEGEGNEQFF.

This clone showed up just once. The chain couples TRBV5-1 to TRBJ2-3; 8 nucleotides match TRBD2. The CDR3 spans 15 residues. V was pared by 10 bases and J by 8 bases, with 18 bases of the junction left unmatched. CDR1 and CDR2 (germline): SGHRS, YFSETQ. CDR3 nucleotides: TGCGCCCGCCGCGGGGCCGGGGGGGGGCCTGGTACGCAGTATTTT. Encoded protein: CARRGAGGGPGTQYF.

V and J are TRBV7-6 and TRBJ2-7; maybe TRBD1 (6 bases). The germline V gene encodes CDR1 SGHVS and CDR2 FNYEAQ. The CDR3 has 12 residues. V was clipped by 5 bases and J by 4 bases, with 9 bases between them. CDR3 protein: CASSEDRYEQYF. The CDR3 DNA reads TGTGCCAGCAGCGAGGACAGATACGAGCAGTACTTC.

This chain links TRBV29-1 with TRBJ2-1, with TRBD1 matching 10 bases. The germline V gene has CDR1 SQVTM and CDR2 ANQGSEA. V shed 6 bases, J shed 6 bases, and the junction held 2 bases outside the gene matches. CDR3 length equals 12 residues. DNA of the CDR3: TGCAGCGTCCGGACAGGGGGCAATGAGCAGTTCTTC. This gives the protein CSVRTGGNEQFF.

V and J are TRBV19 and TRBJ2-1; 10 bases are a match to TRBD2. The junction had 10 bases not matched to a gene; V was cut back by 6 bases and J by 5 bases. This CDR3 has 16 residues. Germline CDR1 LNHDA, CDR2 SQIVND (reference sequence). CDR3 nucleotide sequence: TGTGCCAGTAGGGGGCTAGCGGGAGTTAAGGACAATGAGCAGTTCTTC. Translated, it gives CASRGLAGVKDNEQFF.

CDR3 coding DNA: TGTGCCTGGAGGCGCAAACCCTCAGGGAATTCACCCCTCCACTTT. As protein: CAWRRKPSGNSPLHF. V usage is TRBV30 and J usage is TRBJ1-6, with D possibly TRBD1 on 5 matching bases. The ends were cut back, 3 bases at V and 7 bases at J, with 16 bases in the middle. Germline CDR1 GTSNPN, CDR2 SVGIG (reference sequence). This CDR3 has 15 amino acids.

This clone was observed a handful of times. V usage is TRBV7-6 and J usage is TRBJ2-5; TRBD1 matches 8 bases. Losses at the gene ends were 5 bases for V and 5 bases for J; bases not matched to a gene: 7. Looked up from germline, CDR1 is SGHVS and CDR2 is FNYEAQ. This CDR3 region has 14 residues. CDR3: CASSPTDRVETQYF. The DNA for the CDR3 is TGTGCCAGCAGCCCAACGGACAGGGTTGAGACCCAGTACTTC. The complete variable domain, with remaining parts taken from reference TRBV7-6 and TRBJ2-5, reads GAGVSQSPRYKVTKRGQDVALRCDPISGHVSLYWYRQALGQGPEFLTYFNYEAQQDKSGLPNDRFSAERPEGSISTLTIQRTEQRDSAMYRCASSPTDRVETQYFGPGTRLLVL.

The chain links TRBV28 to TRBJ1-4, with D maybe TRBD1 (5 bases). CDR1 MDHEN and CDR2 SYDVKM come from the germline V gene. The CDR3 sequence is 16 residues long. Trimming took off 6 bases at V and 8 bases at J, with 22 bases between the two ends. CDR3 in DNA: TGTGCCAGCAGACTTATGGCCTCTGGGGGGGGAGAAAAACTGTTTTTT. It specifies CASRLMASGGGEKLFF.

The chain has TRBV2 and TRBJ1-5; weak D call: TRBD1 (6 bases). V was shortened by 4 bases and J by 0 bases, with 16 bases between the two germline ends. From germline, CDR1 is SNHLY and CDR2 FYNNEI. This CDR3 comprises 17 residues. This chain's CDR3 is CASSASRTVYSNQPQHF. DNA of the CDR3: TGTGCCAGCAGTGCAAGTCGGACAGTTTATAGCAATCAGCCCCAGCATTTT.

In DNA, the CDR3 is TGTGCCAGCGGGTTTTCTCTAGCCGGCCCAGATACGCAGTATTTT. Protein sequence: CASGFSLAGPDTQYF. This chain connects TRBV28 to TRBJ2-3, with D possibly TRBD2 on 5 matching bases. The CDR3 spans 15 residues. Between the trimmed V and J ends, which lost 8 bases and 4 bases, there was a span of 19 bases. CDR1 and CDR2 (germline): MDHEN, SYDVKM.

This chain connects TRBV19 to TRBJ2-5; 9 positions agree with TRBD2. Per the germline V gene, CDR1 is LNHDA and CDR2 is SQIVND (reference sequence). CDR3 length: 15 amino acids. After removal of 3 bases from V and 6 bases from J, the junction contained 8 bases not matched to a gene. Here the CDR3 reads CASSIGPSGKQTQYF. Written as DNA, the CDR3 is TGTGCCAGTAGTATTGGGCCTAGCGGGAAGCAGACCCAGTACTTC.

The chain links TRBV7-2 to TRBJ2-7; D remains ambiguous. V was cut by 6 bases and J by 3 bases, with 15 bases left in between. The CDR3 is made up of 14 amino acids. In germline, CDR1 is SGHTA, CDR2 FQGNSA. The chain's CDR3 is CASRYEIRDYEQYF. The CDR3, as DNA: TGTGCCAGCAGATACGAGATACGCGACTACGAGCAGTACTTC.

The chain has TRBV15 and TRBJ1-2, with D tentatively TRBD1 (6 bases). This CDR3 contains 15 residues. The germline V gene encodes CDR1 LNHNV and CDR2 YYDKDF (reference sequence). The germline V and J ends were trimmed by 4 bases and 4 bases, with 16 bases remaining between them. This CDR3 reads CATSMSGVSGYGYTF. In nucleotides, the CDR3 is TGTGCCACCAGCATGTCAGGGGTTTCGGGCTATGGCTACACCTTC.

This clone was found a few times. The chain combines TRBV19 with TRBJ2-7; 7 nucleotides line up with TRBD1. Germline CDR1 LNHDA, CDR2 SQIVND (reference sequence). This CDR3 has 14 residues. Trimming at V came to 2 bases and at J to 3 bases, leaving 4 bases not matched to a gene. The CDR3 loop reads CASSILAGGYEQYF. The CDR3 coding sequence is TGTGCCAGTAGTATATTGGCAGGGGGCTACGAGCAGTACTTC.

The gene calls are TRBV21-1 and TRBJ2-7; the D segment call TRBD1 is taken from the table without a DNA check. TRBV21-1 is tagged as a pseudogene. The CDR3 has 9 residues. The CDR3 coding sequence is TGTGCCAGCACCGGGACAGGCCATTTC. This encodes CASTGTGHF.

The chain has TRBV19 and TRBJ2-7; 7 bases agree with TRBD1. Looked up from germline, CDR1 is LNHDA and CDR2 is SQIVND (reference sequence). The CDR3 consists of 14 residues. Trimming cost V 6 bases and J 0 bases; bases outside gene matches: 5. CDR3 in amino acids: CASRQNRGSYEQYF. In DNA, the CDR3 is TGTGCCAGTAGGCAGAACAGGGGCTCCTACGAGCAGTACTTC.

The V call is TRBV7-9, the J call TRBJ2-7; 8 bases align to TRBD1. Germline CDR1 is SEHNR and CDR2 is FQNEAQ (reference sequence). Trimming removed 5 bases from V and 2 bases from J; junction bases left unmatched: 5. This CDR3 spans 14 amino acids. The CDR3 DNA follows: TGTGCCAGCAGCGCCGGGACAGGAGCCTACGAGCAGTACTTC. This sequence encodes CASSAGTGAYEQYF.

The chain combines TRBV27 with TRBJ1-2; D unresolved. Germline CDR1 and CDR2: MNHEY and SMNVEV (reference sequence). The germline V and J ends were trimmed by 3 bases and 6 bases, with 14 bases remaining between them. CDR3 size: 14 residues. This CDR3 reads CASSFSGVQNGYTF. CDR3 bases: TGTGCCAGCAGTTTTAGCGGGGTTCAGAATGGCTACACCTTC.

The rearrangement uses TRBV20-1 and TRBJ2-1, with D hard to call. This CDR3 contains 11 residues. Germline CDR1 DFQATT, CDR2 SNEGSKA (reference sequence). Trimming took 6 bases from V and 10 from J, leaving 13 bases between them. CDR3 DNA: TGCAGTGCGACGAGTCTAGAAGAGCAGTTCTTC. Protein product: CSATSLEEQFF.

This chain uses TRBV2 with TRBJ2-7, with 9 bases identical to TRBD1. This CDR3 has 15 residues. J lost 5 bases, V lost 4 bases, and 9 bases had no gene match. Germline V gene lookup returns CDR1 SNHLY and CDR2 FYNNEI. The CDR3 coding sequence is TGTGCCAGCAGTGCCTCCGGGACAGGGTTCAACGAGCAGTACTTC. Its translation is CASSASGTGFNEQYF.

The chain recombines TRBV6-6 with TRBJ2-5, with 10 bases matching TRBD2. Trimming at V came to 5 bases and at J to 5 bases, leaving 5 bases not matched to a gene. The germline V gene has CDR1 MNHNY and CDR2 SVGAGI (reference sequence). This CDR3 contains 14 residues. The CDR3 DNA is TGTGCCAGCAGTAGGGGACTAGCGAGTGAGACCCAGTACTTC. Translating gives CASSRGLASETQYF.

This sequence joins TRBV7-7 and TRBJ2-6, with unresolved D. Per the germline V gene, CDR1 is SSHAT and CDR2 is FNYEAQ (reference sequence). The V and J ends lost 5 bases and 0 bases respectively, with 8 bases between them. The CDR3 has 15 amino acids. The CDR3 sequence is CASSLTSSGANVLTF. CDR3 sequence (DNA): TGTGCCAGCAGCCTAACCTCCTCTGGGGCCAACGTCCTGACTTTC.

For the CDR3, the DNA is TGTGCCAGCGCCGGGGGGCTAGCGGGAGGGCCGGGAACCTACAATGAGCAGTTCTTC. Amino acids: CASAGGLAGGPGTYNEQFF. V and J are TRBV9 and TRBJ2-1; 12 bases line up with TRBD2. The CDR3 totals 19 residues. Per germline, CDR1 SGDLS and CDR2 YYNGEE. The V and J ends lost 7 bases and 2 bases, in that order; junction bases with no gene match: 16.

The rearrangement uses TRBV5-1 and TRBJ2-1; D is perhaps TRBD2 (5 bases). The ends were cut back, 4 bases at V and 0 bases at J, with 11 bases in the middle. CDR1 is SGHRS and CDR2 is YFSETQ in the germline V gene. This CDR3 has 15 amino acids. DNA of the CDR3: TGCGCCAGCAGCCCTGGACTCCGCTCCTACAATGAGCAGTTCTTC. It codes for CASSPGLRSYNEQFF.

In this sample, this clone turned up once. The V and J genes are TRBV12-5 and TRBJ1-2, with D hard to call. This CDR3 comprises 13 residues. Germline V gene lookup returns CDR1 LGHNT and CDR2 FRNRAP. The ends were cut back, 6 bases at V and 8 bases at J, with 16 bases in the middle. In DNA form, the CDR3 reads TGTGCTAGTGGGATGGTGGAGGGCACAGGCTACACCTTC. Its protein is CASGMVEGTGYTF.

This clone was found a few times. The genes are TRBV2 and TRBJ1-3, with 9 positions matching TRBD1. V lost 10 bases to trimming and J lost 7 bases; unmatched junction nucleotides: 8. The germline gives CDR1 SNHLY, CDR2 FYNNEI. The CDR3 loop spans 13 amino acids. CDR3 coding DNA: TGTGCCATCAGGACAGGGGATTACAACACCATATATTTT. Translating it yields CAIRTGDYNTIYF.